This T cell receptor beta chain was sequenced during a study of beta chain features in type 1 diabetes. All of the isolated RNA was reverse transcribed, so expressed TCRB transcripts were sequenced. Generated by immunoSEQ multiplex PCR, the TCRdb table keeps only in-frame clones and is missing some. The table shows 850,000 to 900,000 clones, with roughly a sixth occurring only once. Whole-study results and caveats: PCR might pick shorter templates more often, in the same way for patients and controls.

This clone occurred a few times. Its target is not known. This specimen includes other DNA sequences encoding the same CDR3. Germline V gene data show CDR1 as SEHNR and CDR2 as FQNEAQ (reference sequence). The CDR3 sequence is 13 residues long. The V gene lost 3 bases and the J gene lost 0 bases, with 5 bases spanning the gap. The rearrangement joins TRBV7-9 to TRBJ1-2; D is unresolved. The TCR was taken from a woman between 18 and 29 years old in good health. The sample taken for sequencing was naive CD4+ T cells from blood. The CDR3 DNA follows: TGTGCCAGCAGCTTCGGGGCTAACTATGGCTACACCTTC. Amino acids: CASSFGANYGYTF.